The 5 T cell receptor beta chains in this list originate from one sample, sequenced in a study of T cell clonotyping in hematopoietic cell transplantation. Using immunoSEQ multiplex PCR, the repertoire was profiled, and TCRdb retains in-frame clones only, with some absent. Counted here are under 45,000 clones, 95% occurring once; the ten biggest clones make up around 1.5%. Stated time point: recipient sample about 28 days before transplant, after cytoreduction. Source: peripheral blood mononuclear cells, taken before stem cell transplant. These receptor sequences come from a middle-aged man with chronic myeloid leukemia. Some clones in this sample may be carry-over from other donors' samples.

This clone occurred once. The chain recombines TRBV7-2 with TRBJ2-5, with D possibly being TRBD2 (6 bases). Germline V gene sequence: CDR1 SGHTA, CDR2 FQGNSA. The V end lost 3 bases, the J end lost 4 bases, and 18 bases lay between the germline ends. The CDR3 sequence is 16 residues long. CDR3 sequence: CASSFTFGTSRETQYF. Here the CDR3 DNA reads TGTGCCAGCAGCTTTACGTTTGGTACTAGCAGAGAGACCCAGTACTTC. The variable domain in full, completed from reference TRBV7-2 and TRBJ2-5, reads GAGVSQSPSNKVTEKGKDVELRCDPISGHTALYWYRQSLGQGLEFLIYFQGNSAPDKSGLPSDRFSAERTGGSVSTLTIQRTQQEDSAVYLCASSFTFGTSRETQYFGPGTRLLVL.

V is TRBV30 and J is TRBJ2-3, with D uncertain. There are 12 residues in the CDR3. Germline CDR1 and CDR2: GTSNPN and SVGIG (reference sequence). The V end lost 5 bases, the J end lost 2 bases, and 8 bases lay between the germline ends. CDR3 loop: CAWDTATDTQYF. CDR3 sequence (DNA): TGTGCCTGGGATACGGCCACAGATACGCAGTATTTT.

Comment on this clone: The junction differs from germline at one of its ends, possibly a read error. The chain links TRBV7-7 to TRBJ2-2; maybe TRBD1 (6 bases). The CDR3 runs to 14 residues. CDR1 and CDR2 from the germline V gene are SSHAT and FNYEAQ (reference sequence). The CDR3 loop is CASSRGHLSGELFF. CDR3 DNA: TGTGCTAGCAGCCGGGGACACCTTTCCGGGGAGCTGTTTTTT.

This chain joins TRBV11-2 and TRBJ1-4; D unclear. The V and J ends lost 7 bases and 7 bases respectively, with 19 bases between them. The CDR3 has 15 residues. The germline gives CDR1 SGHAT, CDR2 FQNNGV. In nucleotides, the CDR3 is TGTGCCAGCACCTTGCATATCCGTGAACGTGAAAAACTGTTTTTT. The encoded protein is CASTLHIREREKLFF.

CDR3 residues: CASWGTRGKNIQYF. As DNA, the CDR3 is TGTGCCAGCTGGGGTACAAGGGGAAAAAACATTCAGTACTTC. This chain links TRBV6-5 with TRBJ2-4; D is perhaps TRBD1 (5 bases). Germline V gives CDR1 MNHEY, CDR2 SVGAGI. The V and J ends lost 8 bases and 4 bases respectively, with 15 bases between them. There are 14 residues in the CDR3.